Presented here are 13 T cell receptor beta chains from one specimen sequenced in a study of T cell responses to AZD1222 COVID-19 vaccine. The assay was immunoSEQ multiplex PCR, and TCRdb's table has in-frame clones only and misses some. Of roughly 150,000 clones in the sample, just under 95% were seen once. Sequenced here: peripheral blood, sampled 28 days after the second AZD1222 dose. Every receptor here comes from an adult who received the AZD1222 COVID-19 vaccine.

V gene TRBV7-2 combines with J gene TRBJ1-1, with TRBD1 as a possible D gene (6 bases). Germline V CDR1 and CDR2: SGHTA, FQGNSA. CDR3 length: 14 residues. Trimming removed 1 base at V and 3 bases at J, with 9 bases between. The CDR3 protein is CASSLGHRDTEAFF. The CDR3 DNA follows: TGTGCCAGCAGCTTAGGCCACAGGGACACTGAAGCTTTCTTT.

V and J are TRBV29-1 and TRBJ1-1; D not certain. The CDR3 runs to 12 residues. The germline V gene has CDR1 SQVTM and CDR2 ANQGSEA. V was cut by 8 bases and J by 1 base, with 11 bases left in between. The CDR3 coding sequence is TGCAGCTCCCTTCCCGCGAACACTGAAGCTTTCTTT. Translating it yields CSSLPANTEAFF.

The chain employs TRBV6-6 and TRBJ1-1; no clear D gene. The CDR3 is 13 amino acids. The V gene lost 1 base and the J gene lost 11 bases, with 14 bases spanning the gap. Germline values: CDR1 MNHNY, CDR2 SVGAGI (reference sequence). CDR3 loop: CASSYFGEQLAFF. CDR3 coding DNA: TGTGCCAGCAGTTACTTTGGCGAACAATTGGCTTTCTTT.

In nucleotides, the CDR3 is TGTGCCAGCGGGTTTCTGTCTGAAGCTTTCTTT. The encoded protein is CASGFLSEAFF. This chain uses TRBV12-3 or TRBV12-4 with TRBJ1-1, with unresolved D. The CDR3 is made up of 11 amino acids. Trimming pared 8 bases from V and 6 bases from J, leaving 10 bases between.

The CDR3 reads CASSLTAGTPNEQFF. Written as DNA, the CDR3 is TGTGCCAGCAGCTTAACGGCGGGGACTCCCAATGAGCAGTTCTTC. The chain uses TRBV7-9 and TRBJ2-1, with a possible D match to TRBD2 (6 bases). Germline-derived CDR1 and CDR2 are SEHNR and FQNEAQ (reference sequence). Trimming removed 2 bases from V and 6 bases from J, with 14 bases in between. The CDR3 contains 15 residues.

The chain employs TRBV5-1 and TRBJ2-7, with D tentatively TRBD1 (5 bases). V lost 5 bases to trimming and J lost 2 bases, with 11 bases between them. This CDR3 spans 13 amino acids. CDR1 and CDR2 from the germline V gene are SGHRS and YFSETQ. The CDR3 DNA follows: TGCGCCAGCAGTTGGCAGGGCACCTACGAGCAGTACTTC. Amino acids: CASSWQGTYEQYF.

CDR3 in amino acids: CASSTTRETYEQYF. In DNA, the CDR3 is TGTGCCAGCAGTACTACAAGGGAAACCTACGAGCAGTACTTC. The chain combines TRBV27 with TRBJ2-7, with D hard to call. The V end lost 5 bases, the J end lost 2 bases, and 13 bases lay between the germline ends. The V gene's germline CDR1 is MNHEY and CDR2 SMNVEV (reference sequence). The CDR3 is 14 residues long.

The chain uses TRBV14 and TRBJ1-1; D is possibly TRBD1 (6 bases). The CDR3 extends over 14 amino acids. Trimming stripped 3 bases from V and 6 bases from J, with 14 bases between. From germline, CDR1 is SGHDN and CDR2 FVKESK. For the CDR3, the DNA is TGTGCCAGCAGCCAGCTCAGGGGAATGCCTGAAGCTTTCTTT. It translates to CASSQLRGMPEAFF.

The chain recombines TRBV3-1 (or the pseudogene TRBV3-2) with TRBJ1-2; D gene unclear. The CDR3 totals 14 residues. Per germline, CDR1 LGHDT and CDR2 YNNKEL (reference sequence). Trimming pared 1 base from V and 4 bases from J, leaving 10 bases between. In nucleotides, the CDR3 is TGTGCCAGCAGCCAAGTAGACGGAATCTATGGCTACACCTTC. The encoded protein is CASSQVDGIYGYTF.

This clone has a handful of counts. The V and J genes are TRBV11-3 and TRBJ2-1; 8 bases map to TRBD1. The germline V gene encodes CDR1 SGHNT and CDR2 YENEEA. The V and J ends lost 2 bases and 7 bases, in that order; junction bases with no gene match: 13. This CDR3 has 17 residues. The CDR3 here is CASSLFFGQGERNEQFF. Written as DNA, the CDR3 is TGTGCCAGCAGCTTATTTTTCGGACAGGGTGAAAGAAATGAGCAGTTCTTC. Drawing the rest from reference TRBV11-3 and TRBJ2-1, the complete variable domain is EAGVVQSPRYKIIEKKQPVAFWCNPISGHNTLYWYLQNLGQGPELLIRYENEEAVDDSQLPKDRFSAERLKGVDSTLKIQPAELGDSAVYLCASSLFFGQGERNEQFFGPGTRLTVL.

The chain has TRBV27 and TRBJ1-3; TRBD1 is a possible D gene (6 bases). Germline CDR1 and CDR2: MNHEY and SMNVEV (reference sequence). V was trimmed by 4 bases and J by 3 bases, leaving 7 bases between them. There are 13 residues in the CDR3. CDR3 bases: TGTGCCAGCAGTTACAGGGTTGGAAACACCATATATTTT. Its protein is CASSYRVGNTIYF.

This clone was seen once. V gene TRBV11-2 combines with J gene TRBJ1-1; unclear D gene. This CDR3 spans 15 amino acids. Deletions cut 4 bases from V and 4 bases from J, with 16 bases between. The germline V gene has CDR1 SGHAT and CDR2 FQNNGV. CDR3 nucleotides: TGTGCCAGCAGCTACGGCCGTGGTGTAGCCACTGAAGCTTTCTTT. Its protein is CASSYGRGVATEAFF.

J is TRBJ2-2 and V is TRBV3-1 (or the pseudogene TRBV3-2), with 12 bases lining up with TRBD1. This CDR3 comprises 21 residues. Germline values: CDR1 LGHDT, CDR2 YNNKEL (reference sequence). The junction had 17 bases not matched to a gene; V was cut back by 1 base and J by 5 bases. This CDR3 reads CASSQARGTGGEISKTGELFF. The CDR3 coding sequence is TGTGCCAGCAGCCAAGCGAGGGGGACAGGGGGCGAAATTAGTAAAACCGGGGAGCTGTTTTTT.